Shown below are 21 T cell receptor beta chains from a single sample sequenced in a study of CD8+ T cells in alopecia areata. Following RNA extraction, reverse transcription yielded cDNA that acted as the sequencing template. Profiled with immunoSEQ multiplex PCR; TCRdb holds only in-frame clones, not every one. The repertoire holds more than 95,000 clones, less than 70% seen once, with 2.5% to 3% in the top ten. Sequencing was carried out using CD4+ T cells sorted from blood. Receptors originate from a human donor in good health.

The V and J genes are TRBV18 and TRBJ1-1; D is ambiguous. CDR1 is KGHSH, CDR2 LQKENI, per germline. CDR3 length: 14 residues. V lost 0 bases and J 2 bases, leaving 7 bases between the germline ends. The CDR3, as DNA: TGTGCCAGCTCACCACCGAAGGGTAACACTGAAGCTTTCTTT. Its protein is CASSPPKGNTEAFF.

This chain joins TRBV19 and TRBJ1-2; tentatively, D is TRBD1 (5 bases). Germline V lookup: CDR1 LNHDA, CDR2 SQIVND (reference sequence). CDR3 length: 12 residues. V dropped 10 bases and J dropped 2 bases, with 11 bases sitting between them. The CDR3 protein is CAIRNRNYGYTF. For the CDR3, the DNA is TGTGCCATCCGAAACAGGAACTATGGCTACACCTTC.

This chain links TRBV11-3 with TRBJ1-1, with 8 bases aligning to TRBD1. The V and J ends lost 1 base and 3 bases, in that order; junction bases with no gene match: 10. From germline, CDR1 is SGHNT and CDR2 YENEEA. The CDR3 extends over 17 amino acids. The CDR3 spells CASSLGPGTGRDTEAFF. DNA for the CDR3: TGTGCCAGCAGCTTAGGCCCCGGGACAGGTCGTGACACTGAAGCTTTCTTT. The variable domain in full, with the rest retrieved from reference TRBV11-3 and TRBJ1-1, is EAGVVQSPRYKIIEKKQPVAFWCNPISGHNTLYWYLQNLGQGPELLIRYENEEAVDDSQLPKDRFSAERLKGVDSTLKIQPAELGDSAVYLCASSLGPGTGRDTEAFFGQGTRLTVV.

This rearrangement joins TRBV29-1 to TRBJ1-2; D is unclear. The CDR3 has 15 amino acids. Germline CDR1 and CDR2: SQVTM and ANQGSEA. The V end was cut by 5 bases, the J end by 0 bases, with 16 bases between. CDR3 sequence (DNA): TGCAGCGTTCTCCCGGGAGATCAAACTAACTATGGCTACACCTTC. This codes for CSVLPGDQTNYGYTF.

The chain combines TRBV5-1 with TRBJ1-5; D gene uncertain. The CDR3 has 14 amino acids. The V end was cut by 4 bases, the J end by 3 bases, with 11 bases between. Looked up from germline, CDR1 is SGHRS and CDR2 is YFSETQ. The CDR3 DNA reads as TGCGCCAGCAGCCTGGAGGGTTTCAATCAGCCCCAGCATTTT. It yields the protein CASSLEGFNQPQHF.

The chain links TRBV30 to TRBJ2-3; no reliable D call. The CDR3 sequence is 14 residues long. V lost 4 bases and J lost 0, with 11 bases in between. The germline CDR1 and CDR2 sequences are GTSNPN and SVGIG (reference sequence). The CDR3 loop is CAWKRTPSTDTQYF. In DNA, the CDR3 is TGTGCCTGGAAGCGAACACCTAGCACAGATACGCAGTATTTT. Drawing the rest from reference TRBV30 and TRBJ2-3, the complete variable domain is SQTIHQWPATLVQPVGSPLSLECTVEGTSNPNLYWYRQAAGRGLQLLFYSVGIGQISSEVPQNLSASRPQDRQFILSSKKLLLSDSGFYLCAWKRTPSTDTQYFGPGTRLTVL.

The CDR3 protein is CAWRSGADTQYF. The CDR3 coding sequence is TGTGCCTGGAGGAGTGGGGCAGATACGCAGTATTTT. The chain uses TRBV30 and TRBJ2-3; D is unclear. The CDR3 has 12 amino acids. V dropped 3 bases and J dropped 4 bases, with 8 bases sitting between them. CDR1 GTSNPN and CDR2 SVGIG come from the germline V gene (reference sequence).

The chain's CDR3 is CASSLSGMETQYF. The CDR3, as DNA: TGTGCCAGCAGCCTGAGCGGGATGGAGACCCAGTACTTC. This chain uses TRBV14 with TRBJ2-5, with TRBD2 identical over 7 bases. The germline CDR1 and CDR2 sequences are SGHDN and FVKESK. The CDR3 totals 13 residues. V was clipped by 4 bases and J by 5 bases; unmatched bases: 4.

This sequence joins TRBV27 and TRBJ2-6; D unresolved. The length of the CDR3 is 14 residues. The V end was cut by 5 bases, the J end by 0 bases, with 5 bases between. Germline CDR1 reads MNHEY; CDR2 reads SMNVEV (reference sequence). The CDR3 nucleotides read TGTGCCAGCAGTGGATACTCTGGGGCCAACGTCCTGACTTTC. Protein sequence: CASSGYSGANVLTF. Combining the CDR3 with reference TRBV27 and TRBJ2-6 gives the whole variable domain EAQVTQNPRYLITVTGKKLTVTCSQNMNHEYMSWYRQDPGLGLRQIYYSMNVEVTDKGDVPEGYKVSRKEKRNFPLILESPSPNQTSLYFCASSGYSGANVLTFGAGSRLTVL.

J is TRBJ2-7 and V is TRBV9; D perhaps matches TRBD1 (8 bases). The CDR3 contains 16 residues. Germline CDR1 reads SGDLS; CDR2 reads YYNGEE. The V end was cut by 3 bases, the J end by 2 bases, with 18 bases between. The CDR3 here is CASSGDRGLMTYEQYF. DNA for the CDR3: TGTGCCAGCAGCGGAGACAGGGGACTAATGACCTACGAGCAGTACTTC.

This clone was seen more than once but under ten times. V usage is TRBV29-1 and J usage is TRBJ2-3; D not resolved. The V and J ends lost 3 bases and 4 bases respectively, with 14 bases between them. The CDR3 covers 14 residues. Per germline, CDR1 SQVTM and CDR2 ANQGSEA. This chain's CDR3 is CSVELGILPDTQYF. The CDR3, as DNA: TGCAGCGTTGAGCTAGGGATCCTGCCAGATACGCAGTATTTT.

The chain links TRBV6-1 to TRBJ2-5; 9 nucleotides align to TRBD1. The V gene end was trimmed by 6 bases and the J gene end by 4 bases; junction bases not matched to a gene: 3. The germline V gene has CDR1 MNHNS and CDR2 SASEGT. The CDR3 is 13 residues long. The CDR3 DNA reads TGTGCCAGCAGCCGGGACAGGGCAGAGACCCAGTACTTC. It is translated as CASSRDRAETQYF.

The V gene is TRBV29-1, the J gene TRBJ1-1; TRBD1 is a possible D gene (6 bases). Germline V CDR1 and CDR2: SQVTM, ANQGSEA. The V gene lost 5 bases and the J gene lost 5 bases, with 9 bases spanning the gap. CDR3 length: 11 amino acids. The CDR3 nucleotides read TGCAGCGTTTTGACAGGAACTGAAGCTTTCTTT. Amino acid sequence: CSVLTGTEAFF. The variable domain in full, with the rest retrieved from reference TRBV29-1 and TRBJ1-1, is SAVISQKPSRDICQRGTSLTIQCQVDSQVTMMFWYRQQPGQSLTLIATANQGSEATYESGFVIDKFPISRPNLTFSTLTVSNMSPEDSSIYLCSVLTGTEAFFGQGTRLTVV.

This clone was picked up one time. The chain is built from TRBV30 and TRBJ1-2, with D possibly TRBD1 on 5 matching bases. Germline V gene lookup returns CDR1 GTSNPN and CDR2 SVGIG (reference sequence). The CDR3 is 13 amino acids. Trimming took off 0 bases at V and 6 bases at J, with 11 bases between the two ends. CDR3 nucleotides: TGTGCCTGGAGTGTAGTTGGGGCAGATGGCTACACCTTC. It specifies CAWSVVGADGYTF. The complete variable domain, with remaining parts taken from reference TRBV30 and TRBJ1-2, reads SQTIHQWPATLVQPVGSPLSLECTVEGTSNPNLYWYRQAAGRGLQLLFYSVGIGQISSEVPQNLSASRPQDRQFILSSKKLLLSDSGFYLCAWSVVGADGYTFGSGTRLTVV.

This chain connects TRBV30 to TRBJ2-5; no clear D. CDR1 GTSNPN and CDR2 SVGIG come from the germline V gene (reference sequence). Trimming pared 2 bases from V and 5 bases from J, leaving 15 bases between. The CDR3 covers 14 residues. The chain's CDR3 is CAWSWSGFRETQYF. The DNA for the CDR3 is TGTGCCTGGAGTTGGTCAGGCTTTAGGGAGACCCAGTACTTC.

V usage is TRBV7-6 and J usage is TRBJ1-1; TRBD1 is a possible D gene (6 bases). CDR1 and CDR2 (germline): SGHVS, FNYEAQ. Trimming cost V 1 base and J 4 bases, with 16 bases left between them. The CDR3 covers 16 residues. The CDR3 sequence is CASSLGGRQGTTEAFF. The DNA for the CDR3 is TGTGCCAGCAGCTTAGGGGGACGGCAGGGGACCACTGAAGCTTTCTTT. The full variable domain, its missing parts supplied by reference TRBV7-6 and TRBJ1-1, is GAGVSQSPRYKVTKRGQDVALRCDPISGHVSLYWYRQALGQGPEFLTYFNYEAQQDKSGLPNDRFSAERPEGSISTLTIQRTEQRDSAMYRCASSLGGRQGTTEAFFGQGTRLTVV.

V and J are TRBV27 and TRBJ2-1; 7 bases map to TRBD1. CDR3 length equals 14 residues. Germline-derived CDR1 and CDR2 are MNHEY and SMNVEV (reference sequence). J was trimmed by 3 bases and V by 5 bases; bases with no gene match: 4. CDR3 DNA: TGTGCCAGCAGTCCGGGACAGATCTACAATGAGCAGTTCTTC. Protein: CASSPGQIYNEQFF.

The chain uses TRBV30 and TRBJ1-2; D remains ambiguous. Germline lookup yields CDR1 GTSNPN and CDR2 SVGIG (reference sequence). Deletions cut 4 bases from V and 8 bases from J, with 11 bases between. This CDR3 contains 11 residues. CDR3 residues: CAWIRRRGYTF. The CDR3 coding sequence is TGTGCCTGGATCAGGAGGAGAGGCTACACCTTC. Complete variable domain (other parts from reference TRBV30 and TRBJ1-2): SQTIHQWPATLVQPVGSPLSLECTVEGTSNPNLYWYRQAAGRGLQLLFYSVGIGQISSEVPQNLSASRPQDRQFILSSKKLLLSDSGFYLCAWIRRRGYTFGSGTRLTVV.

CDR3 bases: TGCAGCGTTGCCGAACCGGGTTCACCCCTCCACTTT. This encodes CSVAEPGSPLHF. The genes are TRBV29-1 and TRBJ1-6; the D is unclear. V was pared by 4 bases and J by 9 bases, with 10 bases between. This CDR3 contains 12 residues. Per the germline V gene, CDR1 is SQVTM and CDR2 is ANQGSEA.

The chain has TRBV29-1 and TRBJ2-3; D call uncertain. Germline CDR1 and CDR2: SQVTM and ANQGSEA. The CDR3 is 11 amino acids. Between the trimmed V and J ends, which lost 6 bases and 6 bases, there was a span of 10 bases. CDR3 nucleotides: TGCAGCGTCCTCACAGCTGATACGCAGTATTTT. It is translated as CSVLTADTQYF.

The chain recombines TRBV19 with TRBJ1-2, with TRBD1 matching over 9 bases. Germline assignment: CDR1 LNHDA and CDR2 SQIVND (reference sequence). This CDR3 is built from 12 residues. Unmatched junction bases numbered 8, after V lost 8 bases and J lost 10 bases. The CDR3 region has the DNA TGTGCCAGTGGGGACAGGGAACGGGACTACACCTTC. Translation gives CASGDRERDYTF. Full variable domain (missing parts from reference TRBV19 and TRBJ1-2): DGGITQSPKYLFRKEGQNVTLSCEQNLNHDAMYWYRQDPGQGLRLIYYSQIVNDFQKGDIAEGYSVSREKKESFPLTVTSAQKNPTAFYLCASGDRERDYTFGSGTRLTVV.